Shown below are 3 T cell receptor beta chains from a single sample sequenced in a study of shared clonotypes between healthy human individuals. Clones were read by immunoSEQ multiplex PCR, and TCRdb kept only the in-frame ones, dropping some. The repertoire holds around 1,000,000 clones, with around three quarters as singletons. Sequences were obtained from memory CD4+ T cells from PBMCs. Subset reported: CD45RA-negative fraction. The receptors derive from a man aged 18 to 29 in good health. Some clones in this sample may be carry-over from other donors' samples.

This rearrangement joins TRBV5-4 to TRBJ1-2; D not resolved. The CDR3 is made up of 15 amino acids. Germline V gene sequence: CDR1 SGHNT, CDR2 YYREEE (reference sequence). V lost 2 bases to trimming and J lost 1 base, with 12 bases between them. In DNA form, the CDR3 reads TGTGCCAGCAGCTTTTCTAGTTCACTTAACTATGGCTACACCTTC. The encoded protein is CASSFSSSLNYGYTF.

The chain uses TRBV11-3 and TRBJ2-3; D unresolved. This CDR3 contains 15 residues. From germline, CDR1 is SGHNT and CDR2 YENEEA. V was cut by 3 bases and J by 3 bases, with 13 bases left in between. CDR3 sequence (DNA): TGTGCCAGCAGCTTTGGAATGGGCGGAACAGATACGCAGTATTTT. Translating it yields CASSFGMGGTDTQYF. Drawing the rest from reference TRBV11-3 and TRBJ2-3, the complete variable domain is EAGVVQSPRYKIIEKKQPVAFWCNPISGHNTLYWYLQNLGQGPELLIRYENEEAVDDSQLPKDRFSAERLKGVDSTLKIQPAELGDSAVYLCASSFGMGGTDTQYFGPGTRLTVL.

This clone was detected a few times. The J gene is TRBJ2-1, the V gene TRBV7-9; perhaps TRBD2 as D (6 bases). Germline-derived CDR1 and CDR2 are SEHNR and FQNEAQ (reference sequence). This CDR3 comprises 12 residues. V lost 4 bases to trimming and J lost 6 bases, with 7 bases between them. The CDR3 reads CASSSGGNEQFF. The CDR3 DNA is TGTGCCAGCAGCTCCGGGGGCAATGAGCAGTTCTTC. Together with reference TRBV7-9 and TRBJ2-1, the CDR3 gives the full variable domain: DTGVSQNPRHKITKRGQNVTFRCDPISEHNRLYWYRQTLGQGPEFLTYFQNEAQLEKSRLLSDRFSAERPKGSFSTLEIQRTEQGDSAMYLCASSSGGNEQFFGPGTRLTVL.